This T cell receptor beta chain is drawn from a study of breast tumors, draining lymph nodes, adjacent tissues. The lymph nodes were axillary draining lymph nodes from breast cancer patients. Overall study results and limits: Data only fit, rather than demonstrated, lymph node origin of most tumor T cells. Findings are consistent with lymph node origin and intratumoral expansion of most tumor T cells. Tumor repertoires ranked between lymph nodes and nontumor tissue in diversity, with V and J gene preferences.

TCRdb reprocessed the multiplex PCR reads via MiXCR and lists one record per CDR3 protein. The sample has approximately 90,000 distinct CDR3 sequences, around 28% seen once. Per germline, CDR1 LGHNA and CDR2 YSLEER. The V segment lost 1 base and the J segment 7 bases; nucleotides outside the gene matches: 9. The CDR3 has 15 amino acids. At least ten counts were recorded for this clonotype. Its target is unknown. The receptor comes from a female donor with breast cancer. Some clones in this sample may be carry-over from other donors' samples. Source material: axillary lymph node tissue. The rearrangement links TRBV4-3 to TRBJ1-2, with TRBD1 matching 7 bases. DNA of the CDR3: TGCGCCAGCAGCCAAGGGCGAACAGGGGTAGGTGGCTACACCTTC. The encoded protein is CASSQGRTGVGGYTF.